Following are 24 T cell receptor beta chains from one sample sequenced in a study of response to subunit inactivated influenza vaccine. TCRdb independently ran MiXCR on the RT-PCR reads; one entry per CDR3 protein. The data contain under 200,000 distinct CDR3 sequences, roughly 10% of them seen just once; the ten biggest clones take up around 35%. The specimen was CD8+ T cells sorted from PBMCs, collected around 25 months after vaccination. Source of these receptors: a man between 50 and 70 years old who received an inactivated influenza vaccine.

The rearrangement links TRBV28 to TRBJ2-1; 14 bases are a match to TRBD2. V gave up 3 bases and J gave up 9 bases; unmatched junction bases: 7. CDR1 is MDHEN, CDR2 SYDVKM, per germline. The CDR3 length is 16 residues. This chain's CDR3 is CASSFQTSGGALEQFF. The CDR3, as DNA: TGTGCCAGCAGTTTCCAGACTAGCGGGGGGGCCCTTGAGCAGTTCTTC.

This clonotype was observed many times. The chain is built from TRBV4-3 and TRBJ1-1; no clear D. Germline assignment: CDR1 LGHNA and CDR2 YSLEER. The CDR3 spans 16 residues. The V and J ends lost 3 bases and 4 bases respectively, with 18 bases between them. The CDR3 coding sequence is TGCGCCAGCAGCCAGATCATGGGCCCTCGGGCCACTGAAGCTTTCTTT. It specifies CASSQIMGPRATEAFF.

There are a few counts of this clonotype. V is TRBV9 and J is TRBJ2-5; weak D call: TRBD2 (5 bases). CDR1 and CDR2 (germline): SGDLS, YYNGEE. V lost 0 bases and J 5 bases, leaving 11 bases between the germline ends. This CDR3 region has 14 residues. The CDR3, as DNA: TGTGCCAGCAGCGTAGACGCGGAGGCGGAGACCCAGTACTTC. The encoded protein is CASSVDAEAETQYF.

The chain uses TRBV20-1 and TRBJ2-7; TRBD2 matches at 7 bases. Germline V gene lookup returns CDR1 DFQATT and CDR2 SNEGSKA (reference sequence). Trimming cost V 4 bases and J 2 bases; bases outside gene matches: 17. This CDR3 is built from 17 residues. For the CDR3, the DNA is TGCAGTGCTAAGGGTCCGTTGACTAGCCACTCTCCCTACGAGCAGTACTTC. Amino acid sequence: CSAKGPLTSHSPYEQYF.

This clonotype was observed a few times. The chain combines TRBV4-1 with TRBJ2-5; 10 bases align to TRBD1. The CDR3 extends over 15 amino acids. Trimming took 4 bases from V and 5 from J; bases not matched to a gene: 7. Germline-derived CDR1 and CDR2 are MGHRA and YSYEKL. CDR3: CASSPHGQGGETQYF. Written as DNA, the CDR3 is TGCGCCAGCAGCCCCCACGGACAGGGGGGGGAGACCCAGTACTTC.

The J gene is TRBJ2-1, the V gene TRBV29-1, with 13 nucleotides matching TRBD2. The CDR3 spans 14 residues. Germline CDR1 reads SQVTM; CDR2 reads ANQGSEA. Trimming cost V 6 bases and J 8 bases; bases outside gene matches: 7. CDR3 region: CSVGTSGTFDEQFF. CDR3 coding DNA: TGCAGCGTGGGGACTAGCGGGACCTTTGATGAGCAGTTCTTC.

A few counts support this clonotype. V and J are TRBV7-2 and TRBJ2-7; 9 bases fit TRBD2. Germline trimming cut 5 bases from V and 0 bases from J; bases unmatched to any gene: 2. Per germline, CDR1 SGHTA and CDR2 FQGNSA. The CDR3 sequence is 14 residues long. In DNA, the CDR3 is TGTGCCAGCAGCCGTAGCGGGAGCTCCTACGAGCAGTACTTC. The encoded protein is CASSRSGSSYEQYF. The full variable domain, with the rest looked up from reference TRBV7-2 and TRBJ2-7, is GAGVSQSPSNKVTEKGKDVELRCDPISGHTALYWYRQSLGQGLEFLIYFQGNSAPDKSGLPSDRFSAERTGGSVSTLTIQRTQQEDSAVYLCASSRSGSSYEQYFGPGTRLTVT.

This clonotype was seen a handful of times. This chain links TRBV14 with TRBJ2-4; D is unresolved. CDR1 is SGHDN, CDR2 FVKESK, per germline. The CDR3 is made up of 15 amino acids. The V end lost 1 base, the J end lost 0 bases, and 7 bases lay between the germline ends. CDR3 in DNA: TGTGCCAGCAGCCAAGGACGCCTAGCCAAAAACATTCAGTACTTC. The encoded protein is CASSQGRLAKNIQYF.

This clonotype was counted only a few times. This rearrangement joins TRBV29-1 to TRBJ2-4; no clear D gene. The V gene's germline CDR1 is SQVTM and CDR2 ANQGSEA. V lost 1 base, J lost 0 bases, and 1 base lay in between. The CDR3 is made up of 12 amino acids. The CDR3 sequence is CSVEVAKNIQYF. CDR3 nucleotides: TGCAGCGTTGAAGTAGCCAAAAACATTCAGTACTTC.

This clonotype was observed a few times. The gene calls are TRBV7-9 and TRBJ2-5; TRBD2 matches at 7 bases. V lost 5 bases, J lost 5 bases, and 8 bases stayed unmatched. This CDR3 spans 14 amino acids. Germline V CDR1 and CDR2: SEHNR, FQNEAQ (reference sequence). The CDR3 nucleotides are TGTGCCAGCAGCCCGTCGGGACTACGGGAGACCCAGTACTTC. This translates into CASSPSGLRETQYF.

This clonotype has ten or more counts. The chain joins TRBV7-2 to TRBJ2-5; the D is unclear. Trimming stripped 1 base from V and 4 bases from J, with 10 bases between. This CDR3 region has 14 residues. Looked up from germline, CDR1 is SGHTA and CDR2 is FQGNSA. CDR3 residues: CASSLVGSGETQYF. CDR3 DNA sequence: TGTGCCAGCAGCTTAGTGGGGTCGGGAGAGACCCAGTACTTC.

The chain recombines TRBV12-3 or TRBV12-4 with TRBJ2-3; maybe TRBD1 (5 bases). V was cut by 8 bases and J by 4 bases, with 10 bases left in between. The CDR3 consists of 12 residues. The CDR3 DNA reads TGTGCCAGCTCCCCCAGGGCAGATACGCAGTATTTT. Protein product: CASSPRADTQYF.

This chain joins TRBV7-9 and TRBJ2-2; the match to TRBD1 covers 9 bases. Unmatched junction bases numbered 7, after V lost 5 bases and J lost 6 bases. The CDR3 length is 15 residues. The germline V gene encodes CDR1 SEHNR and CDR2 FQNEAQ (reference sequence). CDR3 region: CASSPGTGFPGELFF. As DNA, the CDR3 is TGTGCCAGCAGCCCCGGGACAGGGTTTCCCGGGGAGCTGTTTTTT.

This clonotype was seen many times. The rearrangement links TRBV6-1 to TRBJ2-4, with 12 positions matching TRBD2. The CDR3 length is 18 residues. Germline values: CDR1 MNHNS, CDR2 SASEGT. After removal of 6 bases from V and 0 bases from J, the junction contained 9 bases not matched to a gene. CDR3 protein: CASSLLAGGPLAKNIQYF. CDR3 bases: TGTGCCAGCAGCCTTCTAGCGGGAGGGCCCCTAGCCAAAAACATTCAGTACTTC.

To note about this clonotype: An end of the junction does not agree with germline; a read error may underlie this. The rearrangement joins TRBV20-1 to TRBJ2-1, with TRBD2 matching over 8 bases. Per germline, CDR1 DFQATT and CDR2 SNEGSKA (reference sequence). This CDR3 has 13 residues. CDR3 coding DNA: TGTAGTTTCACTAGCGGTAATTACAATGAGCAGTTCTTC. Protein product: CSFTSGNYNEQFF.

The V and J genes are TRBV10-3 and TRBJ2-1, with TRBD1 matching 8 bases. The CDR3 has 14 amino acids. Germline values: CDR1 ENHRY, CDR2 SYGVKD. Trimming cost V 10 bases and J 6 bases; bases outside gene matches: 11. The CDR3 spells CATSPGQVFNEQFF. The CDR3 bases are TGTGCCACTAGTCCGGGACAGGTATTCAATGAGCAGTTCTTC.

The chain carries TRBV20-1 and TRBJ2-1, with TRBD2 matching over 14 bases. This CDR3 has 17 amino acids. V lost 0 bases, J lost 2 bases, and 3 bases stayed unmatched. The germline V gene encodes CDR1 DFQATT and CDR2 SNEGSKA (reference sequence). CDR3 nucleotide sequence: TGCAGTGCTAGAGATGTGACTAGCGGGGGGGCCTACAATGAGCAGTTCTTC. Translated, it gives CSARDVTSGGAYNEQFF.

This clonotype was counted a few times. The chain carries TRBV30 and TRBJ2-2; possible D gene TRBD1, 5 bases. Trimming took off 2 bases at V and 6 bases at J, with 10 bases between the two ends. Germline values: CDR1 GTSNPN, CDR2 SVGIG (reference sequence). The CDR3 is 13 amino acids. CDR3 DNA sequence: TGTGCCTGGAGTTCCCTGGGGCCCGGGGAGCTGTTTTTT. Translating it yields CAWSSLGPGELFF.

This clonotype was found a few times. The J gene is TRBJ2-1, the V gene TRBV7-6; 12 bases align to TRBD2. The ends lost 1 base at V and 0 bases at J; junction bases unmatched: 10. The CDR3 covers 20 residues. CDR1 SGHVS and CDR2 FNYEAQ come from the germline V gene. This CDR3 reads CASSLVEGLAGEGSYNEQFF. CDR3 coding DNA: TGTGCCAGCAGCTTAGTGGAGGGACTAGCGGGCGAAGGCTCCTACAATGAGCAGTTCTTC.

This clonotype was recorded many times. The gene calls are TRBV7-8 and TRBJ1-4, with D perhaps matching TRBD1 (5 bases). CDR3 size: 15 residues. The V end lost 7 bases, the J end lost 6 bases, and 18 bases lay between the germline ends. Germline V gene sequence: CDR1 SGHVS, CDR2 FQNEAQ. The CDR3 bases are TGTGCCAGCACCCCGTACCGAGGGGCGGATGAAAAACTGTTTTTT. Encoded protein: CASTPYRGADEKLFF.

This clonotype has a handful of counts. The chain joins TRBV15 to TRBJ2-2, with 7 bases that match TRBD1. This CDR3 has 16 residues. Germline loops: CDR1 LNHNV, CDR2 YYDKDF (reference sequence). The trim removed 5 bases at V and 5 bases at J, leaving 11 bases unmatched. The CDR3 DNA sequence: TGTGCCACCAGCGAAAAGGGGGCGCCAGCAACCGGGGAGCTGTTTTTT. The encoded protein is CATSEKGAPATGELFF.

There are a few counts of this clonotype. The chain has TRBV5-5 and TRBJ2-3; TRBD1 aligns across 9 bases. This CDR3 is built from 17 residues. Germline-derived CDR1 and CDR2 are SGHKS and YYEKEE (reference sequence). Trimming at V came to 2 bases and at J to 4 bases, leaving 11 bases not matched to a gene. CDR3 in amino acids: CASSFNIWDRAADTQYF. As DNA, the CDR3 is TGTGCCAGCAGCTTCAACATTTGGGACAGGGCAGCAGATACGCAGTATTTT.

This clonotype has at least ten counts. The chain joins TRBV7-9 to TRBJ1-1; D remains unclear. Trimming left V 10 bases short and J 3 bases short, with 12 bases between. Germline assignment: CDR1 SEHNR and CDR2 FQNEAQ (reference sequence). The CDR3 is made up of 12 amino acids. The CDR3 loop is CATEAGDTEAFF. In nucleotides, the CDR3 is TGTGCCACCGAAGCAGGAGACACTGAAGCTTTCTTT.

This clonotype was seen more than once but under ten times. V gene TRBV20-1 combines with J gene TRBJ2-7; the match to TRBD1 covers 9 bases. Germline V CDR1 and CDR2: DFQATT, SNEGSKA (reference sequence). The CDR3 runs 14 residues. Trimming cost V 5 bases and J 2 bases; bases outside gene matches: 7. The CDR3 DNA reads as TGCAGTGCTGAATCGGGACAGGGCGCCTACGAGCAGTACTTC. Protein: CSAESGQGAYEQYF.